The source of this TCR beta chain is a study of blood T cell repertoires in COVID-19. Study-level background: Whether acute or convalescent, the COVID-19 samples came from the United States, Italy and Spain.

Measured with immunoSEQ multiplex PCR; TCRdb has only the in-frame clones, and not every one. The sample has about 200,000 clones, roughly 83% seen once. The CDR3 length is 10 residues. Germline values: CDR1 SQVTM, CDR2 ANQGSEA. The V and J ends lost 6 bases and 8 bases respectively, with 8 bases between them. The genes are TRBV29-1 and TRBJ2-1; D perhaps matches TRBD2 (5 bases). This sequence originates from a man aged 35 to 55 with acute COVID-19. The material sequenced was PBMCs or T cells enriched from blood (not recorded which). The CDR3 nucleotides are TGCAGCGTGCGGGTGGATGAGCAGTTCTTC. It specifies CSVRVDEQFF.